One sample yielded the 27 T cell receptor beta chains listed below, sequenced in a study of cytomegalovirus exposure and HLA in healthy donors. PCR employed 60 Vbeta and 13 Jbeta primers. The method was immunoSEQ multiplex PCR; TCRdb's version includes in-frame clones alone and lacks a portion of them. Found here are about 150,000 clones, around 79% of them singletons; the top ten hold approximately 8%. The material sequenced was PBMCs. The receptors derive from a man younger than 45 in good health and CMV-seropositive.

J is TRBJ2-5 and V is TRBV27; TRBD1 matches 9 bases. V gave up 5 bases and J gave up 5 bases; unmatched junction bases: 12. Germline V gene sequence: CDR1 MNHEY, CDR2 SMNVEV (reference sequence). The CDR3 runs 16 residues. Here the CDR3 reads CASSPGPGQGQETQYF. CDR3 nucleotides: TGTGCCAGCAGTCCGGGTCCGGGACAGGGCCAGGAGACCCAGTACTTC.

This clone was observed a few times. Lacking the conserved final phenylalanine or tryptophan, this CDR3 likely reflects a read error. The limits of the CDR3 on the DNA are not certain, so only TCRdb's listed CDR3 is given. The V gene is TRBV4-3, the J gene TRBJ2-2; the table's TRBD1 call for D was not verified on the DNA. Looked up from germline, CDR1 is LGHNA and CDR2 is YSLEER. The CDR3 region is 17 residues in length, termini included. CDR3 sequence reads: CASSPGQAPSRTGELFL.

V usage is TRBV5-4 and J usage is TRBJ2-1; 13 bases are a match to TRBD2. Germline values: CDR1 SGHNT, CDR2 YYREEE (reference sequence). Germline trimming cut 0 bases from V and 1 base from J; bases unmatched to any gene: 7. The CDR3 is 19 amino acids. The CDR3 here is CASSLAGLAGVGSYNEQFF. The CDR3 nucleotides read TGTGCCAGCAGCTTGGCCGGACTAGCGGGAGTTGGATCCTACAATGAGCAGTTCTTC.

Notes on this clone: The junction departs from the called germline gene at one end, perhaps through a read error. The sample carries other DNA sequences with the same CDR3. The CDR3 spells CASSRRTSGRIEQYF. The CDR3, as DNA: TGTGCCAGCAGCCGCCGGACTAGCGGGAGAATCGAGCAGTACTTT. The genes are TRBV6-5 and TRBJ2-7; 13 bases line up with TRBD2. From germline, CDR1 is MNHEY and CDR2 SVGAGI. This CDR3 region has 15 residues.

The chain recombines TRBV18 with TRBJ1-1; TRBD1 might be the D (6 bases). The CDR3 spans 15 residues. Trimming cost V 4 bases and J 0 bases, with 12 bases left between them. Looked up from germline, CDR1 is KGHSH and CDR2 is LQKENI. The CDR3 protein is CASSQGHRLNTEAFF. The CDR3 coding sequence is TGTGCCAGCTCACAGGGACATCGTCTGAACACTGAAGCTTTCTTT.

This rearrangement joins TRBV29-1 to TRBJ2-7, with 11 bases fitting TRBD2. V shed 3 bases, J shed 5 bases, and the junction held 12 bases outside the gene matches. In germline, CDR1 is SQVTM, CDR2 ANQGSEA. The CDR3 runs 16 residues. The CDR3 DNA sequence: TGCAGCGTTGACCTAGCGGGAGGAGGGGTTATGAACGAGCAGTACTTC. It encodes CSVDLAGGGVMNEQYF.

The CDR3 reads CAWSPAGQGPYEQYF. In DNA form, the CDR3 reads TGTGCCTGGAGTCCCGCGGGACAGGGACCCTACGAGCAGTACTTC. The chain links TRBV30 to TRBJ2-7; the match to TRBD1 covers 9 bases. Per germline, CDR1 GTSNPN and CDR2 SVGIG (reference sequence). With V trimmed by 2 bases and J by 2 bases, 7 bases remained unmatched. The CDR3 contains 15 residues.

This clone was found a few times. The rearrangement uses TRBV19 and TRBJ1-5; D is unclear. V was pared by 3 bases and J by 0 bases, with 9 bases between. Per germline, CDR1 LNHDA and CDR2 SQIVND (reference sequence). The CDR3 contains 15 residues. The CDR3 loop is CASSIGAYSNQPQHF. The CDR3 DNA is TGTGCCAGTAGTATCGGAGCTTATAGCAATCAGCCCCAGCATTTT.

The chain is built from TRBV6-5 and TRBJ1-1; 9 nucleotides agree with TRBD1. Per germline, CDR1 MNHEY and CDR2 SVGAGI. V dropped 6 bases and J dropped 1; count of bases not matched to a gene: 6. The CDR3 spans 15 residues. CDR3 loop: CASRVTGGGNTEAFF. CDR3 DNA: TGTGCCAGCAGAGTTACAGGGGGCGGGAACACTGAAGCTTTCTTT.

This clone has more than one count but fewer than ten. The chain carries TRBV27 and TRBJ2-7; 7 bases align to TRBD1. Germline V gives CDR1 MNHEY, CDR2 SMNVEV (reference sequence). This CDR3 spans 14 amino acids. V lost 3 bases to trimming and J lost 3 bases; unmatched junction nucleotides: 5. CDR3 DNA sequence: TGTGCCAGCAGTTTCAGAGGGGGCGGCTACGAGCAGTACTTC. Translating gives CASSFRGGGYEQYF.

The chain is built from TRBV15 and TRBJ1-5; D is possibly TRBD1 (6 bases). This CDR3 spans 18 amino acids. V dropped 0 bases and J dropped 4 bases, with 19 bases sitting between them. Germline CDR1 and CDR2: LNHNV and YYDKDF (reference sequence). In DNA form, the CDR3 reads TGTGCCACCAGCAGAGATAAAAGGACAGCTGGGGTTAATCAGCCCCAGCATTTT. Protein sequence: CATSRDKRTAGVNQPQHF.

V gene TRBV10-3 combines with J gene TRBJ1-5, with a possible D match to TRBD1 (6 bases). Trimming stripped 7 bases from V and 5 bases from J, with 12 bases between. Germline loops: CDR1 ENHRY, CDR2 SYGVKD. The CDR3 extends over 13 amino acids. CDR3 protein: CAIKQGGDQPQHF. In DNA form, the CDR3 reads TGTGCCATCAAACAGGGAGGGGATCAGCCCCAGCATTTT.

The rearrangement joins TRBV27 to TRBJ2-7; D perhaps matches TRBD1 (5 bases). Germline lookup yields CDR1 MNHEY and CDR2 SMNVEV (reference sequence). The CDR3 is 15 residues long. V lost 3 bases to trimming and J lost 0 bases, with 12 bases between them. The DNA for the CDR3 is TGTGCCAGCAGTTTCCGGCAGGGTACCTCCTACGAGCAGTACTTC. This gives the protein CASSFRQGTSYEQYF.

This chain uses TRBV19 with TRBJ1-6, with 7 positions matching TRBD1. With 7 bases clipped from V and 8 bases from J, the junction kept 5 bases outside the gene matches. Germline assignment: CDR1 LNHDA and CDR2 SQIVND (reference sequence). The CDR3 sequence is 13 residues long. CDR3 sequence: CASKDRTDSPLHF. For the CDR3, the DNA is TGTGCCAGTAAGGACAGGACCGATTCACCCCTCCACTTT.

This chain joins TRBV7-8 and TRBJ1-4, with a weak D call TRBD1 (5 bases). CDR1 SGHVS and CDR2 FQNEAQ come from the germline V gene. The length of the CDR3 is 13 residues. The V gene lost 5 bases and the J gene lost 8 bases, with 12 bases spanning the gap. The CDR3 coding sequence is TGTGCCAGCAGCCCCGGCCAGGGCGAAAAACTGTTTTTT. It encodes CASSPGQGEKLFF.

The chain carries TRBV5-1 and TRBJ1-1; D is ambiguous. Germline V gives CDR1 SGHRS, CDR2 YFSETQ. This CDR3 has 15 amino acids. V dropped 5 bases and J dropped 0 bases, with 14 bases sitting between them. This CDR3 is CASRPPGIMNTEAFF. In DNA form, the CDR3 reads TGCGCCAGCAGGCCACCGGGAATCATGAACACTGAAGCTTTCTTT.

The chain recombines TRBV5-4 with TRBJ1-4; TRBD1 might be the D (5 bases). Between the trimmed V and J ends, which lost 0 bases and 3 bases, there was a span of 6 bases. Germline values: CDR1 SGHNT, CDR2 YYREEE (reference sequence). The CDR3 runs to 14 residues. The CDR3 nucleotides read TGTGCCAGCAGCTTGGGGGGGGCTAATGAAAAACTGTTTTTT. Protein sequence: CASSLGGANEKLFF.

V is TRBV28 and J is TRBJ2-7; TRBD2 matches 7 bases. This CDR3 has 17 residues. The germline CDR1 and CDR2 sequences are MDHEN and SYDVKM. The ends lost 3 bases at V and 0 bases at J; junction bases unmatched: 11. The CDR3 is CASSFSPGRATSYEQYF. The CDR3 region has the DNA TGTGCCAGCAGTTTCTCACCAGGGAGGGCAACCTCCTACGAGCAGTACTTC.

This clone has a single count. This chain links TRBV28 with TRBJ2-1, with 9 bases aligning to TRBD2. Unmatched junction bases numbered 5, after V lost 7 bases and J lost 4 bases. CDR1 is MDHEN and CDR2 is SYDVKM in the germline V gene. The CDR3 contains 14 residues. The CDR3 loop is CASKSGRIYNEQFF. DNA for the CDR3: TGTGCCAGCAAGAGCGGGAGGATTTACAATGAGCAGTTCTTC.

For the CDR3, the DNA is TGCGCCAGCAGCTTGCTTGGGACAGAAGGAAATCAGCCCCAGCATTTT. It yields the protein CASSLLGTEGNQPQHF. This chain links TRBV5-1 with TRBJ1-5; TRBD1 aligns across 7 bases. Per the germline V gene, CDR1 is SGHRS and CDR2 is YFSETQ. The V segment lost 1 base and the J segment 4 bases; nucleotides outside the gene matches: 8. The CDR3 is 16 amino acids.

The genes are TRBV7-7 and TRBJ2-1; 9 nucleotides align to TRBD1. This CDR3 has 15 residues. CDR1 and CDR2 from the germline V gene are SSHAT and FNYEAQ (reference sequence). Unmatched junction bases numbered 7, after V lost 5 bases and J lost 5 bases. The CDR3 region has the DNA TGTGCCAGCAGCCCCGGGACAGGGAGAAACAATGAGCAGTTCTTC. Its protein product is CASSPGTGRNNEQFF.

CDR3: CASSQAAGNQPQHF. CDR3 DNA sequence: TGCGCCAGCAGCCAAGCCGCAGGCAATCAGCCCCAGCATTTT. V and J are TRBV4-3 and TRBJ1-5; D not resolved. Trimming stripped 1 base from V and 2 bases from J, with 6 bases between. This CDR3 is 14 amino acids long. Germline V gene sequence: CDR1 LGHNA, CDR2 YSLEER.

The gene calls are TRBV7-8 and TRBJ2-1; D uncertain. The CDR3 sequence is 11 residues long. The V end lost 3 bases, the J end lost 8 bases, and 5 bases lay between the germline ends. Germline V gene sequence: CDR1 SGHVS, CDR2 FQNEAQ. CDR3 protein: CASSFLDEQFF. Here the CDR3 DNA reads TGTGCCAGCAGCTTTCTAGATGAGCAGTTCTTC.

Only one count was recorded for this clone. V usage is TRBV29-1 and J usage is TRBJ1-1; D possibly corresponds to TRBD1 (6 bases). The length of the CDR3 is 13 residues. Per germline, CDR1 SQVTM and CDR2 ANQGSEA. Trimming left V 8 bases short and J 2 bases short, with 15 bases between. The CDR3 sequence: CSTPRQANTEAFF. CDR3 DNA: TGCAGCACTCCCCGACAGGCAAACACTGAAGCTTTCTTT.

The V call is TRBV5-1, the J call TRBJ2-3; D might be TRBD2 (5 bases). CDR1 and CDR2 (germline): SGHRS, YFSETQ. This CDR3 has 17 residues. Trimming removed 0 bases from V and 2 bases from J, with 16 bases in between. The CDR3 loop reads CASSLAGGSGFTDTQYF. CDR3 nucleotide sequence: TGCGCCAGCAGCTTGGCCGGAGGAAGCGGCTTCACAGATACGCAGTATTTT.

The chain uses TRBV5-6 and TRBJ1-2; D gene ambiguous. The germline V and J ends were trimmed by 2 bases and 10 bases, with 18 bases remaining between them. Germline lookup yields CDR1 SGHDT and CDR2 YYEEEE. CDR3 length: 14 amino acids. As DNA, the CDR3 is TGTGCCAGCAGCTTCGGTGATTCACGTCTTGTCTACACCTTC. As protein: CASSFGDSRLVYTF.

The chain combines TRBV5-4 with TRBJ2-1; 10 bases fit TRBD2. Losses at the gene ends were 4 bases for V and 11 bases for J; bases not matched to a gene: 9. Germline V gives CDR1 SGHNT, CDR2 YYREEE (reference sequence). This CDR3 has 14 residues. The CDR3 region is CASSRAGGDSQQFF. CDR3 DNA sequence: TGTGCCAGCAGCCGAGCGGGAGGGGATTCTCAGCAGTTCTTC.